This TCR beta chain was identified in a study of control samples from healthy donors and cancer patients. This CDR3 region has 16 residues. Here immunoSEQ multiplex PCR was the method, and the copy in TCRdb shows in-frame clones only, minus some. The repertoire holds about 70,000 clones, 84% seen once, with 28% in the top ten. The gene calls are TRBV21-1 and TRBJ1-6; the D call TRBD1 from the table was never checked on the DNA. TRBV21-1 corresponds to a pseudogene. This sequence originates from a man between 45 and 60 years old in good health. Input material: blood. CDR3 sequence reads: CASSPTHRHYNSPLHF. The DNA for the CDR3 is TGTGCCAGCAGCCCAACGCACAGACACTATAATTCACCCCTCCACTTT.